This is a list of T cell receptor beta chains from one sample in a study of brain T cells in children with intractable seizures. Generated by immunoSEQ multiplex PCR, the TCRdb table keeps only in-frame clones and is missing some. The sample holds about 350,000 clones, nearly 95% seen once. The starting material was peripheral blood, obtained less than 6 months after surgery. The source of these receptors is a boy younger than two with tuberous sclerosis and intractable seizures. Each CDR3 is given with its conserved first and last residue. Each record gives: V gene, clone size, J gene, CDR3 protein. Part of the rows lack a size; the others show once, few, many or a class for expanded clones.

>TRBV19|NA|TRBJ2-3
CASCYPDRGEPDTQYF
>TRBV7-9|NA|TRBJ2-2
CASSLIGTPVSGELFF
>TRBV7-9|few|TRBJ1-2
CASSQMTDYGYTF
>TRBV30|NA|TRBJ1-2
CAWSVLRGYTF
>TRBV19|NA|TRBJ1-1
CASSITGRPTEAFF
>TRBV18|NA|TRBJ1-1
CASSPGTRKRNTEAFF
>TRBV13|NA|TRBJ2-3
CASSGTGEDTDTQYF
>TRBV7-2|NA|TRBJ2-2
CASSPLVDTGELFF
>TRBV27|NA|TRBJ2-3
CASSHPGLAPTDTQYF
>TRBV9|NA|TRBJ2-4
CASSAVDGGKNIQYF
>TRBV21-1|NA|TRBJ2-7
CARSGTGVYEQYF
>TRBV30|NA|TRBJ2-7
CAWTAQGPYEQYF
>TRBV10-3|NA|TRBJ1-1
CAIIDSGVAEAFF
>TRBV5-1|NA|TRBJ1-4
CASSLRTGGQEKLFF
>TRBV25-1|NA|TRBJ1-2
CASSVQGANGYTF
>TRBV7-8|few|TRBJ2-7
CASSLFALAGPGPSYEQYF
>TRBV29-1|NA|TRBJ2-1
CSVEKRGGTYNEQFF
>TRBV27|NA|TRBJ2-7
CASSLQGASGYEQYF
>TRBV10-3|NA|TRBJ2-3
CAIRVAGGPQDTQYF
>TRBV2|once|TRBJ2-1
CASSESGIINNEQFF
>TRBV7-9|NA|TRBJ1-2
CASSLGYKYGYTF
>TRBV30|NA|TRBJ1-2
CAWTGVYGYTF
>TRBV6-5|NA|TRBJ1-1
CASSYGDVGDTEAFF
>TRBV3-1/TRBV3-2|NA|TRBJ2-1
CASSQAKREGPYNEQFF
>TRBV30|once|TRBJ2-7
CAWTYRGGLEQYF
>TRBV7-9|few|TRBJ2-7
CASSPGDRVPYEQYF
>TRBV5-1|once|TRBJ1-1
CASSLRDINTEAFF
>TRBV7-3|NA|TRBJ1-2
CASSLTGKDYTF
>TRBV4-1|NA|TRBJ1-1
CASSQKMLREGEAFF
>TRBV19|NA|TRBJ1-1
CASSQGHLMNTEAFF
>TRBV18|NA|TRBJ2-2
CASSPERRNTGELFF
>TRBV7-3|few|TRBJ1-1
CASSLMANTEAFF
>TRBV18|NA|TRBJ2-7
CASSPPGQGAYEQYF
>TRBV11-2|NA|TRBJ1-1
CASSPTAGAVNTEAFF
>TRBV5-4|NA|TRBJ2-3
CASGGRDTQYF
>TRBV2|NA|TRBJ1-2
CASSDGQGDYGYTF
>TRBV14|NA|TRBJ1-2
CASSQEYTADGYTF
>TRBV14|NA|TRBJ2-5
CASSRLDRQETQYF
>TRBV4-1|NA|TRBJ2-7
CASSQGLAPGEQYF
>TRBV5-4|once|TRBJ2-7
CASSLGSGASSYEQYF
>TRBV7-9|NA|TRBJ2-5
CASSSAGHLGETQYF
>TRBV27|NA|TRBJ1-2
CASSFGGGYTF
>TRBV5-1|NA|TRBJ2-2
CASRAYGGLNTGELFF
>TRBV7-6|once|TRBJ2-2
CASSLTVGNTGELFF
>TRBV4-1|NA|TRBJ2-2
CASSHWGRELTGELFF
>TRBV6-5|NA|TRBJ1-2
CASRQGNYGYTF
>TRBV7-9|NA|TRBJ2-4
CASSLETPSKNIQYF
>TRBV18|NA|TRBJ1-1
CASSRTGENTEAFF
>TRBV5-1|once|TRBJ2-3
CASSPTLAGDADTQYF